This T cell receptor (beta chain) was retrieved from a study of chemoradiotherapy in HPV16-positive cancers. Findings and limits, study-wide: HPV-responsive T-cell expansion during chemoradiotherapy was linked to improved recurrence-free survival in HPV16-positive patients.

This clone is a singleton in its sample. Its specificity is not known. Libraries were prepared by immunoSEQ multiplex PCR; TCRdb keeps only in-frame clonotypes and omits some of them. The data show under 70,000 clones, with roughly 90% seen just once and less than 3.5% held by the top ten. The germline gives CDR1 GTSNPN, CDR2 SVGIG (reference sequence). V lost 3 bases, J lost 6 bases, and 6 bases stayed unmatched. This CDR3 contains 13 residues. J is TRBJ2-3 and V is TRBV30; 7 nucleotides line up with TRBD1. The sequence was obtained from a human donor with HPV-associated anogenital cancer. The sequenced sample was blood, obtained from a patient who underwent chemoradiotherapy. CDR3 bases: TGTGCCTGGAGGACAGGGCAGGCCGATACGCAGTATTTT. Encoded protein: CAWRTGQADTQYF.